This T cell receptor beta chain was identified in a study of shared T cell receptors in the human thymus (dated by TCRdb to the early 2020s). For the wider study: The study examined how the human thymus generates shared, self-reactive T-cell receptor alpha chains.

As concerns this clone: Its antigen has not been determined. One base away there is no much larger clone; base qualities are not given.

The library relied on the immunoSEQ multiplex PCR assay. As stored in TCRdb, this immuneACCESS dataset retains in-frame rearrangements with V and J assigned. A fraction of the clones does not appear; measured against another copy, unresolved V genes explain less than half of the discrepancy, and the remainder lacks a known reason. For this sample there are 600,000 or so clones; 87% appear just once. The top ten constitute roughly 0.0087% of the sample. Via the germline V gene, CDR1 is SNHLY and CDR2 FYNNEI. CDR3 length: 21 amino acids, cysteine to phenylalanine. Kept here is only the CDR3 DNA, which spans 63 bases and is read in frame from base 1. Trimming removed 8 bases from V and 4 bases from J; the gene matches leave 23 bases unexplained. These data are also associated with another study on human thymus T cells. The second study reports: Donors were immunologically healthy infants undergoing open corrective cardiac surgery for congenital heart defects in Finland. Thymus tissue was obtained as surgical resects removed during corrective cardiac surgery. Biased V and J gene segment usage appeared to be present in both thymic and peripheral blood repertoires. Highly overlapping thymic TCR repertoires among unrelated individuals were reported in the related research. The study used about 8 infant thymus samples plus four related peripheral blood samples to characterize TCR alpha and beta repertoires. Donor ages ranging from roughly 6 to 244 days were recorded, and six or seven male and two female infants were included in the cohort. Thymocytes were released mechanically from tissue and stored at -70 °C as pellets of about 8.5-31 million cells. Genomic DNA was extracted from frozen cell pellets with a QIAsymphony instrument. The immunoSEQ multiplex PCR assay was used to amplify the TCRB and TCRAD loci from a standardized quantity of quality-controlled genomic DNA. The amplicons covered the V(D)J region and were long enough to include the CDR3 and to identify the V and J genes. Through the commercial immunoSEQ service, the amplicons were sequenced on an Illumina platform. Primer bias and sequencing errors were corrected as previously described, and TCRAD and TCRB were defined on the basis of the IMGT database. immunoSEQ Analyzer 3.0 and VDJTools were used for repertoire analysis, which covered basic statistics, V/J segment usage, diversity estimates, rarefaction and pairwise overlap. Chao1, ChaoE, Efron-Thisted, Shannon and inverse Simpson indices were used to estimate diversity, which was also estimated on datasets down-sampled to the smallest sample. For repertoire overlap, CDR3 nucleotide sequence, V gene and J gene had to match strictly, and clustering was done by Jaccard-based multidimensional scaling. Thymus samples yielded on average approximately 860,000 unique TCRB clonotypes, compared with 80,000 to 85,000 from blood samples.

This TCR came from a boy in the first two years of life with a congenital heart defect. Donor details come from another sample of the same person, matched by shared clones. What was sequenced was thymocytes. The chain was built from TRBV2 and TRBJ2-1, with TRBD2 identical over 13 junction bases. In nucleotides, the sequence is TGTGCCAGCCGAGAAAACCAGGGACTAGCGGGATCCTTCACTCAATACAATGAGCAGTTCTTC. It translates as CASRENQGLAGSFTQYNEQFF.